The TCR beta chain described here comes from a study of graft-versus-host responses after intestinal transplantation. Overall study: Multivisceral, liver-intestinal, or isolated intestinal transplants were given to recipients.

Measured with immunoSEQ multiplex PCR; TCRdb has only the in-frame clones, and not every one. The table lists 21,000 or so clones, approximately 60% of them singletons. Responder cells labeled with CFSE (roughly 200,000) were co-plated with irradiated stimulator cells labeled with violet dye (roughly 200,000). Germline V CDR1 and CDR2: SGDLS, YYNGEE. The CDR3 is made up of 16 amino acids. With 0 bases removed from V and 6 bases from J, the gap between germline ends came to 19 bases. Study-wide points: The highest levels of circulating GvH clones went along with early declines in HvG clones after transplant.

The material sequenced was alloreactive CD4+ T cells from a mixed lymphocyte reaction culture, taken before intestinal transplant. Subset indicated: CFSE-low proliferating T cells sorted from approximately 6-day pre-transplant mixed lymphocyte reaction (GvH or HvG direction). This receptor was obtained from a human patient who received an intestinal transplant. V is TRBV9 and J is TRBJ2-7; maybe TRBD2 (5 bases). CDR3 coding DNA: TGTGCCAGCAGCGTAGAAGTCGAGGGAACCCCGGGCGAGCAGTACTTC. It yields the protein CASSVEVEGTPGEQYF.